This TCR beta chain was captured in a study of PD-1 blockade in classical Hodgkin lymphoma. General observations from the study: Baseline TCR diversity was reportedly lower in newly diagnosed patients than healthy donors. Nothing has yet pinned down what causes the repertoire differences, possibly disease activity or prior therapy.

The CDR3 is made up of 14 amino acids. Germline CDR1 is SGDLS and CDR2 is YYNGEE. Trimming took off 3 bases at V and 8 bases at J, with 14 bases between the two ends. Data came from immunoSEQ multiplex PCR; TCRdb stores just in-frame clones and leaves some out. The repertoire includes 50,000 to 85,000 clones, 60% to 80% of them detected once, and 7% to 10% sits in the top ten. Regarding this clone: Its specificity is not known.

The patients all showed relapse after autologous stem cell transplantation, while their brentuximab vedotin exposure varied. The source material was peripheral blood mononuclear cells (PBMCs), sampled before the second cycle of nivolumab. The chain couples TRBV9 to TRBJ1-4; D remains ambiguous. This TCR came from a human donor with classical Hodgkin lymphoma. Here the CDR3 reads CASSAEGVREKLFF. Here the CDR3 DNA reads TGTGCCAGCAGCGCGGAGGGCGTGAGGGAAAAACTGTTTTTT.